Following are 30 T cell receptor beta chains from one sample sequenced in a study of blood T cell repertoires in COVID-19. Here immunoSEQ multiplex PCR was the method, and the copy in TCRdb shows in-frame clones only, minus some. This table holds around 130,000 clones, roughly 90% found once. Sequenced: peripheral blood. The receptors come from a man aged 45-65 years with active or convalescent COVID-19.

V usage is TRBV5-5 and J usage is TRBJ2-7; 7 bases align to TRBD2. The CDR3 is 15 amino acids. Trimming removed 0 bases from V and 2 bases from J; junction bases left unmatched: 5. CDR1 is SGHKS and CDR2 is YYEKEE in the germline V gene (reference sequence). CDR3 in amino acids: CASSLVRGGTYEQYF. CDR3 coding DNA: TGTGCCAGCAGCTTGGTTCGGGGAGGGACCTACGAGCAGTACTTC.

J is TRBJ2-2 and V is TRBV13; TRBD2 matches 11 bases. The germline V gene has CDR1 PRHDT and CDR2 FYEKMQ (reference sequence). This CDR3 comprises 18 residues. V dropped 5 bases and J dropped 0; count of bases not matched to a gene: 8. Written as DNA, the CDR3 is TGTGCCAGCAGCCGGGGACTAGCGGACTACGCGAACACCGGGGAGCTGTTTTTT. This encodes CASSRGLADYANTGELFF.

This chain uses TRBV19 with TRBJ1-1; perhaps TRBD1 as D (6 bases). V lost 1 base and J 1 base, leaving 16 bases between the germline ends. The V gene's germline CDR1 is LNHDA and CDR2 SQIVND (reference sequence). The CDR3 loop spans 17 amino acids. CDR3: CASSIAPLQGENTEAFF. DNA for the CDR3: TGTGCCAGTAGTATAGCCCCGTTACAGGGTGAGAACACTGAAGCTTTCTTT.

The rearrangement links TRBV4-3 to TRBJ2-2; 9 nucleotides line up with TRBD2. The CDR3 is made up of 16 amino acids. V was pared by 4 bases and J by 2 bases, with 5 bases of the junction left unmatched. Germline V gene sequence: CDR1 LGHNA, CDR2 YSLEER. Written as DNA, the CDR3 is TGCGCCAGCAGCCGACTAGCGGCAACAAACACCGGGGAGCTGTTTTTT. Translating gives CASSRLAATNTGELFF.

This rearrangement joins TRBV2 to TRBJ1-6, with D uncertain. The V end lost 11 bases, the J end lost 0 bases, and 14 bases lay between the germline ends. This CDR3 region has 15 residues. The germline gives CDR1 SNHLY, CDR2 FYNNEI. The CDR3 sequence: CADRSLSSYNSPLHF. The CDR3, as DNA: TGTGCCGATCGGTCCCTCTCCTCCTATAATTCACCCCTCCACTTT.

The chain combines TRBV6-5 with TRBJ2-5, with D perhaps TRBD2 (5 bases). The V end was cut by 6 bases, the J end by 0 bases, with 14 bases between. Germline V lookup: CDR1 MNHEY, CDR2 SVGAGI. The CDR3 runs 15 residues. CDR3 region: CASRYRGSYQETQYF. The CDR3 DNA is TGTGCCAGCAGATACAGAGGGTCATACCAAGAGACCCAGTACTTC.

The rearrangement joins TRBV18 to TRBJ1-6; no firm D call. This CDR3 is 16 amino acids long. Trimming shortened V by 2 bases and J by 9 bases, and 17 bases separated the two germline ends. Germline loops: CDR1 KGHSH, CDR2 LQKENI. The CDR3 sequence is CASSPNLPEMGSPLHF. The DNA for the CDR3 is TGTGCCAGCTCACCAAACCTACCGGAGATGGGTTCACCCCTCCACTTT.

CDR3 nucleotides: TGTGCCAGCAGCCCAGGAGGGGCCCAAGAGACCCAGTACTTC. Translation: CASSPGGAQETQYF. The rearrangement links TRBV7-2 to TRBJ2-5; a weak D match, TRBD2 (6 bases). V lost 5 bases, J lost 1 base, and 11 bases lay in between. This CDR3 is built from 14 residues. Germline values: CDR1 SGHTA, CDR2 FQGNSA. Supplemented by reference TRBV7-2 and TRBJ2-5, the full variable domain reads GAGVSQSPSNKVTEKGKDVELRCDPISGHTALYWYRQSLGQGLEFLIYFQGNSAPDKSGLPSDRFSAERTGGSVSTLTIQRTQQEDSAVYLCASSPGGAQETQYFGPGTRLLVL.

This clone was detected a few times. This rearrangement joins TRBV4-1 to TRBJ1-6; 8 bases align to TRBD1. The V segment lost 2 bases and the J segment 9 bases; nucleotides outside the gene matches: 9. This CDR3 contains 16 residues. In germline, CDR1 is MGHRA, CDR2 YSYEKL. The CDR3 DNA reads TGCGCCAGCAGCCAACGAAAGACAGGGGTAGGTTCACCCCTCCACTTT. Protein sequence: CASSQRKTGVGSPLHF.

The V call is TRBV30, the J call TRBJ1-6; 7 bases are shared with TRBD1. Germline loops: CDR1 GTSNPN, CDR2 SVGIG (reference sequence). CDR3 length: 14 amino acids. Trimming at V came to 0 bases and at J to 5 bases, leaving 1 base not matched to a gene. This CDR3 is CAWSVTGDNSPLHF. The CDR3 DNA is TGTGCCTGGAGTGTAACAGGGGATAATTCACCCCTCCACTTT. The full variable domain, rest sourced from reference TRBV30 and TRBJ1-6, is SQTIHQWPATLVQPVGSPLSLECTVEGTSNPNLYWYRQAAGRGLQLLFYSVGIGQISSEVPQNLSASRPQDRQFILSSKKLLLSDSGFYLCAWSVTGDNSPLHFGNGTRLTVT.

The CDR3 loop reads CASSLDKIGDFVYGYTF. The CDR3 DNA follows: TGTGCCAGCAGCTTAGATAAGATAGGGGATTTTGTCTATGGCTACACCTTC. The chain carries TRBV7-6 and TRBJ1-2; possible D gene TRBD1, 5 bases. Germline loops: CDR1 SGHVS, CDR2 FNYEAQ. The CDR3 covers 17 residues. The ends were cut back, 1 base at V and 4 bases at J, with 19 bases in the middle.

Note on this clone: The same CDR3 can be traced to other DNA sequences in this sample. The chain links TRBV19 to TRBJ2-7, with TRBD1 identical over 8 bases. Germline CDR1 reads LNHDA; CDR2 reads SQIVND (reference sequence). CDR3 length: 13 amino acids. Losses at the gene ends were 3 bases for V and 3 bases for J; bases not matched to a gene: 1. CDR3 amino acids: CASSITGGYEQYF. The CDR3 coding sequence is TGTGCCAGTAGTATCACAGGGGGCTACGAGCAGTACTTC.

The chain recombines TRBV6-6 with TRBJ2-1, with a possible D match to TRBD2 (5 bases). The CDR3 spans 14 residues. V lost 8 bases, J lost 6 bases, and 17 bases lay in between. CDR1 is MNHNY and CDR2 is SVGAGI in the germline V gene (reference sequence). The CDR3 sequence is CASELRDTSNEQFF. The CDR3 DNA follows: TGTGCCAGCGAGCTTCGGGATACCTCCAATGAGCAGTTCTTC.

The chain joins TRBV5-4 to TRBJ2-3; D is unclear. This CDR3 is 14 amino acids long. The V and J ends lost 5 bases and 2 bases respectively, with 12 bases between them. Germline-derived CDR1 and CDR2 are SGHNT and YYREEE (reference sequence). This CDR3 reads CASSSAAATDTQYF. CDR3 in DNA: TGTGCCAGCAGTTCGGCGGCTGCCACAGATACGCAGTATTTT.

Here the CDR3 reads CASSTVGPRSQYF. CDR3 DNA sequence: TGTGCCAGCAGTACCGTTGGCCCCAGGTCCCAGTACTTC. The chain uses TRBV28 and TRBJ2-5; D is unclear. Trimming left V 5 bases short and J 9 bases short, with 16 bases between. This CDR3 region has 13 residues. Per germline, CDR1 MDHEN and CDR2 SYDVKM.

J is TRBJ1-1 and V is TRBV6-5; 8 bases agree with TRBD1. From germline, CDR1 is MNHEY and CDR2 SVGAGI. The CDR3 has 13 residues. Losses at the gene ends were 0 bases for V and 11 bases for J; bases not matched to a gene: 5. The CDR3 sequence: CASSYSIRDRAFF. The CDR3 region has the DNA TGTGCCAGCAGTTACTCGATCCGGGACAGGGCTTTCTTT.

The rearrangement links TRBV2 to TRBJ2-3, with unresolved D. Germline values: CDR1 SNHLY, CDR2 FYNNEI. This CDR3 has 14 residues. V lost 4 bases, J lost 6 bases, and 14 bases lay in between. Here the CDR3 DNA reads TGTGCCAGCAGTGGCGATGGTGTCACGGATACGCAGTATTTT. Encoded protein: CASSGDGVTDTQYF. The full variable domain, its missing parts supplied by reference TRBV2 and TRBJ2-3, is EPEVTQTPSHQVTQMGQEVILRCVPISNHLYFYWYRQILGQKVEFLVSFYNNEISEKSEIFDDQFSVERPDGSNFTLKIRSTKLEDSAMYFCASSGDGVTDTQYFGPGTRLTVL.

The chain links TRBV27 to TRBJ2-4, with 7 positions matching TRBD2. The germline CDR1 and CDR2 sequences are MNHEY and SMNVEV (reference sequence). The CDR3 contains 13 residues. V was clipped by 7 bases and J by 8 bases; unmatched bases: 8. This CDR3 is CASMTAGEDIQYF. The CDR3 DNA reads TGTGCCAGCATGACTGCGGGAGAGGACATTCAGTACTTC.

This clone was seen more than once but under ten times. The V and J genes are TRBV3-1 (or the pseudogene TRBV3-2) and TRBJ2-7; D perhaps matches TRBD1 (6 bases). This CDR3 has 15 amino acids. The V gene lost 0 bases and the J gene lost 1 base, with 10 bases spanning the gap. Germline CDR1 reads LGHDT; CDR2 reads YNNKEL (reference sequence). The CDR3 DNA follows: TGTGCCAGCAGCCAAGAAGGGGGAAGATCCTACGAGCAGTACTTC. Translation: CASSQEGGRSYEQYF.

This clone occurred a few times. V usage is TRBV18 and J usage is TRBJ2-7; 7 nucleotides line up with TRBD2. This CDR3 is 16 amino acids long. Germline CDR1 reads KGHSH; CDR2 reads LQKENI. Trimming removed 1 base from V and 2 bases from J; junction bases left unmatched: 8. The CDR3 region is CASSPRHGEGTYEQYF. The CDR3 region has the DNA TGTGCCAGCTCACCACGTCACGGGGAGGGGACCTACGAGCAGTACTTC.

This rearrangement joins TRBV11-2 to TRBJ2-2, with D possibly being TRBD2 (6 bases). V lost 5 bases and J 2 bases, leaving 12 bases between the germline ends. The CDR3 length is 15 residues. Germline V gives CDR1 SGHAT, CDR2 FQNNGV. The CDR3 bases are TGTGCCAGCAGCCGACTAGTGTATAACACCGGGGAGCTGTTTTTT. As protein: CASSRLVYNTGELFF.

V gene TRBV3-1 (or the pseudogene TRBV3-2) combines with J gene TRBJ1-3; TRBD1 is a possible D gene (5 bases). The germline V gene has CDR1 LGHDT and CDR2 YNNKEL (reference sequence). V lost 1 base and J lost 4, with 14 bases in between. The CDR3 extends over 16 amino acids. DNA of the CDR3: TGTGCCAGCAGCCAAGCTACGGGGGTCCGAGGAAACACCATATATTTT. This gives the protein CASSQATGVRGNTIYF.

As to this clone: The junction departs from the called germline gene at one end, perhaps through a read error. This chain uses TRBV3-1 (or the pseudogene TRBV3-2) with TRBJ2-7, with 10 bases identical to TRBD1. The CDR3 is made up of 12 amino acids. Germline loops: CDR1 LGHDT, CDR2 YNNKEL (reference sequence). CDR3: CASSQEDRGYNF. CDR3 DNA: TGTGCCAGCAGCCAAGAGGACAGGGGGTATAACTTC.

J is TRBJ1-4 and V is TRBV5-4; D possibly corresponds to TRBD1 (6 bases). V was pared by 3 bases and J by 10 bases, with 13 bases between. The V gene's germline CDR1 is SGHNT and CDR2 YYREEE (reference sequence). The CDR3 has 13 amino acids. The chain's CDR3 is CASSSRGEGKLFF. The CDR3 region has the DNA TGTGCCAGCAGCTCCAGGGGAGAGGGAAAACTGTTTTTT.

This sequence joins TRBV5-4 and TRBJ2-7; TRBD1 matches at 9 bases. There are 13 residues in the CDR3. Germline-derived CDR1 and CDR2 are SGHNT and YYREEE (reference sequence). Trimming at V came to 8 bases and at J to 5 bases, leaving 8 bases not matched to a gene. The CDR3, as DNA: TGTGCCAGTAAGACAGGGGGGTCCCACGAGCAGTACTTC. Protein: CASKTGGSHEQYF.

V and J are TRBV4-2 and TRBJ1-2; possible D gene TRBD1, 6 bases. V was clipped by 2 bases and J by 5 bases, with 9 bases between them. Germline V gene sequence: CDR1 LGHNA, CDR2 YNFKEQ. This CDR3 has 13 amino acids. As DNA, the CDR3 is TGTGCCAGCAGCCAAACAGGGAGTTATGGCTACACCTTC. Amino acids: CASSQTGSYGYTF.

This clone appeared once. The CDR3 spells CATSRVGQGASGYTF. CDR3 in DNA: TGTGCCACCAGCAGAGTGGGACAGGGGGCATCTGGCTACACCTTC. The chain recombines TRBV15 with TRBJ1-2, with 12 bases lining up with TRBD1. V lost 1 base to trimming and J lost 7 bases; unmatched junction nucleotides: 4. Looked up from germline, CDR1 is LNHNV and CDR2 is YYDKDF (reference sequence). The CDR3 has 15 amino acids. The full variable domain, with the rest looked up from reference TRBV15 and TRBJ1-2, is DAMVIQNPRYQVTQFGKPVTLSCSQTLNHNVMYWYQQKSSQAPKLLFHYYDKDFNNEADTPDNFQSRRPNTSFCFLDIRSPGLGDTAMYLCATSRVGQGASGYTFGSGTRLTVV.

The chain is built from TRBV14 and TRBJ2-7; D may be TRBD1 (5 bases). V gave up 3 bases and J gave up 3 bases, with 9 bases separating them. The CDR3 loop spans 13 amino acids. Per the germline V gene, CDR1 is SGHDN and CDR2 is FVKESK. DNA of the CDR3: TGTGCCAGCAGCCAGGGTGACAGCTACGAGCAGTACTTC. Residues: CASSQGDSYEQYF.

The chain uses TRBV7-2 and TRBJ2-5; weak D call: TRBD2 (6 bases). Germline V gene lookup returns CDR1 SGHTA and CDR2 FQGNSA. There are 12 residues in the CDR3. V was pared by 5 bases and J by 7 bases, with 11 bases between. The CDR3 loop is CASSKIGGTQYF. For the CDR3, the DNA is TGTGCCAGCAGCAAAATCGGGGGGACCCAGTACTTC.

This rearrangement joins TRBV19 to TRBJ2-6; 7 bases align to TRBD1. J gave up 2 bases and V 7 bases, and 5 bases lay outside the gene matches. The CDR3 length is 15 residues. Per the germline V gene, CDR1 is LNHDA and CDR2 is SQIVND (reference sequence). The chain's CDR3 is CASTPDRAGANVLTF. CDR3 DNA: TGTGCCAGTACCCCAGACAGGGCTGGGGCCAACGTCCTGACTTTC.